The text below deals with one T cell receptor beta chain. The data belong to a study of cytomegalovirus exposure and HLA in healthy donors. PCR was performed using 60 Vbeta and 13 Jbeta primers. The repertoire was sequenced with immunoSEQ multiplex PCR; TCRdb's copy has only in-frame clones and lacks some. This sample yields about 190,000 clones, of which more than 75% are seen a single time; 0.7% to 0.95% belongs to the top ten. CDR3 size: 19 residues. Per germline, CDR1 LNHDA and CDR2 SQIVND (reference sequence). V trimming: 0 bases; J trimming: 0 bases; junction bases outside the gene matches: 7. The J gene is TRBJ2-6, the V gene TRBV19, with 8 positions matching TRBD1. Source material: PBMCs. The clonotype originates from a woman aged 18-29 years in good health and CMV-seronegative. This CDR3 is CASSIEGTGLGSGANVLTF. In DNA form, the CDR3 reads TGTGCCAGTAGTATAGAGGGGACAGGTCTCGGCTCTGGGGCCAACGTCCTGACTTTC. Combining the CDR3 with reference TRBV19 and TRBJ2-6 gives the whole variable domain DGGITQSPKYLFRKEGQNVTLSCEQNLNHDAMYWYRQDPGQGLRLIYYSQIVNDFQKGDIAEGYSVSREKKESFPLTVTSAQKNPTAFYLCASSIEGTGLGSGANVLTFGAGSRLTVL.